Presented here are 27 T cell receptor beta chains from one specimen sequenced in a study of shared clonotypes between healthy human individuals. TCRdb's table, derived via immunoSEQ multiplex PCR, lists solely in-frame clones and lacks some. The sample consists of about 660,000 clones, 74% of them appearing once. The sequenced sample was memory CD4+ T cells sorted from blood. The subset was: CD45RA-negative fraction. Receptor source: a woman aged 25-40 years in good health.

In its sample, this clone was seen once. The chain joins TRBV19 to TRBJ1-2, with TRBD1 matching over 7 bases. CDR3 length: 14 amino acids. The ends lost 6 bases at V and 3 bases at J; junction bases unmatched: 7. CDR1 and CDR2 from the germline V gene are LNHDA and SQIVND (reference sequence). The CDR3 region is CASRSPGQHYGYTF. CDR3 DNA: TGTGCCAGTAGATCACCGGGACAGCACTATGGCTACACCTTC.

This chain connects TRBV30 to TRBJ1-6, with D hard to call. Germline CDR1 is GTSNPN and CDR2 is SVGIG (reference sequence). The V and J ends lost 0 bases and 6 bases respectively, with 12 bases between them. This CDR3 has 15 amino acids. CDR3 DNA: TGTGCCTGGAGTGTAGACGACTCATCTAATTCACCCCTCCACTTT. Translating it yields CAWSVDDSSNSPLHF.

J is TRBJ2-1 and V is TRBV6-6, with TRBD2 matching 10 bases. The germline gives CDR1 MNHNY, CDR2 SVGAGI (reference sequence). This CDR3 has 13 amino acids. V was pared by 5 bases and J by 8 bases, with 3 bases of the junction left unmatched. The CDR3 nucleotides are TGTGCCAGCAGTAGCGGGAGGGGGGATGAGCAGTTCTTC. Protein sequence: CASSSGRGDEQFF.

The V and J genes are TRBV7-9 and TRBJ2-1; 8 positions match TRBD2. V was clipped by 3 bases and J by 4 bases; unmatched bases: 5. CDR3 size: 15 residues. The germline V gene has CDR1 SEHNR and CDR2 FQNEAQ (reference sequence). The CDR3 region is CASSFSLAVYNEQFF. The CDR3 coding sequence is TGTGCCAGCAGCTTTTCACTAGCGGTATACAATGAGCAGTTCTTC.

This chain connects TRBV2 to TRBJ2-5; TRBD2 agrees at 12 bases. CDR1 is SNHLY, CDR2 FYNNEI, per germline. The CDR3 spans 15 residues. Trimming at V came to 5 bases and at J to 4 bases, leaving 5 bases not matched to a gene. Here the CDR3 reads CASSRTSGTVETQYF. Here the CDR3 DNA reads TGTGCCAGCAGTCGGACTAGCGGGACTGTAGAGACCCAGTACTTC.

The chain couples TRBV7-8 to TRBJ1-5; 8 bases match TRBD1. Germline CDR1 SGHVS, CDR2 FQNEAQ. This CDR3 has 15 amino acids. Trimming at V came to 4 bases and at J to 5 bases, leaving 7 bases not matched to a gene. The CDR3 DNA reads as TGTGCCAGCAGCTCCACCACAGGGGGGCATCAGCCCCAGCATTTT. It translates to CASSSTTGGHQPQHF.

This chain joins TRBV5-1 and TRBJ1-3; a possible D gene is TRBD1 (5 bases). The CDR3 consists of 15 residues. Trimming took off 0 bases at V and 4 bases at J, with 11 bases between the two ends. The germline CDR1 and CDR2 sequences are SGHRS and YFSETQ. The CDR3 nucleotides read TGCGCCAGCAGCTTGGGAGGGGCTGGAGGAAACACCATATATTTT. Amino acids: CASSLGGAGGNTIYF.

The chain has TRBV7-9 and TRBJ2-1; D not resolved. Trimming pared 3 bases from V and 8 bases from J, leaving 14 bases between. The CDR3 spans 14 residues. CDR1 is SEHNR, CDR2 FQNEAQ, per germline (reference sequence). DNA for the CDR3: TGTGCCAGCAGCTTTGGATTACCCCCCGATGAGCAGTTCTTC. Encoded protein: CASSFGLPPDEQFF.

The rearrangement joins TRBV2 to TRBJ2-4, with 9 positions matching TRBD1. The CDR3 extends over 12 amino acids. Germline V lookup: CDR1 SNHLY, CDR2 FYNNEI. J gave up 5 bases and V 11 bases, and 4 bases lay outside the gene matches. DNA of the CDR3: TGTGCCGGACAGGGGTTGGAAAACATTCAGTACTTC. Translation: CAGQGLENIQYF.

This clone was seen more than once but under ten times. CDR3: CASSLGLLAGGANEQFF. Here the CDR3 DNA reads TGTGCCAGCAGCTTAGGGTTGCTAGCGGGAGGTGCGAATGAGCAGTTCTTC. The J gene is TRBJ2-1, the V gene TRBV7-2; the match to TRBD2 covers 11 bases. The CDR3 runs to 17 residues. V gave up 1 base and J gave up 7 bases; unmatched junction bases: 9. The germline CDR1 and CDR2 sequences are SGHTA and FQGNSA.

This clone was seen only once. J is TRBJ2-7 and V is TRBV2; 7 bases are shared with TRBD2. The CDR3 spans 16 residues. J lost 2 bases, V lost 4 bases, and 11 bases had no gene match. CDR1 is SNHLY, CDR2 FYNNEI, per germline. The CDR3 here is CASSVSLAGLTYEQYF. The DNA of the CDR3 is TGTGCCAGCAGTGTATCATTAGCGGGCCTTACCTACGAGCAGTACTTC.

The genes are TRBV28 and TRBJ1-3; possible D gene TRBD1, 6 bases. V gave up 6 bases and J gave up 4 bases, with 10 bases separating them. The CDR3 length is 13 residues. Germline CDR1 and CDR2: MDHEN and SYDVKM. The CDR3: CASSRTEGNTIYF. The CDR3 nucleotides read TGTGCCAGCAGCCGGACAGAAGGAAACACCATATATTTT.

V and J are TRBV2 and TRBJ1-2, with D possibly being TRBD1 (5 bases). The ends were cut back, 6 bases at V and 0 bases at J, with 11 bases in the middle. The V gene's germline CDR1 is SNHLY and CDR2 FYNNEI. This CDR3 region has 14 residues. CDR3 region: CASRSGTTNYGYTF. The DNA of the CDR3 is TGTGCCAGCAGATCAGGGACCACTAACTATGGCTACACCTTC.

The V and J genes are TRBV18 and TRBJ2-2; 8 nucleotides agree with TRBD1. In germline, CDR1 is KGHSH, CDR2 LQKENI. The CDR3 has 15 amino acids. V gave up 4 bases and J gave up 5 bases; unmatched junction bases: 6. For the CDR3, the DNA is TGTGCCAGCTCACTCGACAGGGGAGGAACCGGGGAGCTGTTTTTT. Translated, it gives CASSLDRGGTGELFF.

The rearrangement links TRBV28 to TRBJ2-3; the match to TRBD2 covers 10 bases. The germline V gene has CDR1 MDHEN and CDR2 SYDVKM. Unmatched junction bases numbered 4, after V lost 4 bases and J lost 0 bases. The CDR3 runs 16 residues. CDR3 in amino acids: CASSSPAGGSTDTQYF. CDR3 coding DNA: TGTGCCAGCAGTTCCCCAGCGGGAGGGAGCACAGATACGCAGTATTTT.

About this clone itself: Other DNA sequences in this specimen translate into the identical CDR3. This chain joins TRBV11-2 and TRBJ1-5, with 7 bases matching TRBD1. V shed 6 bases and J 2 bases; nucleotides not matched to a gene: 7. The CDR3 runs 15 residues. Germline CDR1 reads SGHAT; CDR2 reads FQNNGV. The CDR3 reads CASSRDSLGNQPQHF. The CDR3 bases are TGTGCCAGCAGTCGGGACAGTTTGGGCAATCAGCCCCAGCATTTT. Variable domain in full (rest from reference TRBV11-2 and TRBJ1-5): EAGVAQSPRYKIIEKRQSVAFWCNPISGHATLYWYQQILGQGPKLLIQFQNNGVVDDSQLPKDRFSAERLKGVDSTLKIQPAKLEDSAVYLCASSRDSLGNQPQHFGDGTRLSIL.

This clone was observed at least ten times. This chain connects TRBV18 to TRBJ2-4; D is undetermined. CDR1 KGHSH and CDR2 LQKENI come from the germline V gene. V dropped 8 bases and J dropped 2 bases, with 19 bases sitting between them. This CDR3 is 16 amino acids long. This CDR3 is CASRPPRQDSKNIQYF. The CDR3, as DNA: TGTGCCAGCCGCCCCCCGCGGCAGGATTCCAAAAACATTCAGTACTTC.

This chain uses TRBV28 with TRBJ2-3, with 7 bases aligning to TRBD2. In germline, CDR1 is MDHEN, CDR2 SYDVKM. V dropped 6 bases and J dropped 5; count of bases not matched to a gene: 26. The CDR3 runs 20 residues. The CDR3 nucleotides read TGTGCCAGCAGCTTTCTCATTCGACGGGACTATCATGTAGCTCGAGATACGCAGTATTTT. Protein: CASSFLIRRDYHVARDTQYF.

This clone occurred many times. V usage is TRBV19 and J usage is TRBJ1-2, with D unresolved. Germline CDR1 and CDR2: LNHDA and SQIVND (reference sequence). The CDR3 spans 13 residues. V dropped 6 bases and J dropped 4 bases, with 12 bases sitting between them. The CDR3 reads CASRTPGPYGYTF. CDR3 DNA: TGTGCCAGTAGGACTCCAGGTCCCTATGGCTACACCTTC.

This clone was found once. This chain joins TRBV11-2 and TRBJ2-3, with 8 bases identical to TRBD1. The V and J ends lost 4 bases and 5 bases, in that order; junction bases with no gene match: 8. The CDR3 loop spans 15 amino acids. Germline V gene lookup returns CDR1 SGHAT and CDR2 FQNNGV. The CDR3 loop reads CASSWAGQEQDTQYF. The DNA for the CDR3 is TGTGCCAGCAGCTGGGCGGGACAGGAGCAAGATACGCAGTATTTT. The variable domain in full, completed from reference TRBV11-2 and TRBJ2-3, reads EAGVAQSPRYKIIEKRQSVAFWCNPISGHATLYWYQQILGQGPKLLIQFQNNGVVDDSQLPKDRFSAERLKGVDSTLKIQPAKLEDSAVYLCASSWAGQEQDTQYFGPGTRLTVL.

This clone was seen only a few times. The V gene is TRBV2, the J gene TRBJ2-7, with TRBD2 identical over 11 bases. V lost 10 bases to trimming and J lost 4 bases; unmatched junction nucleotides: 18. CDR1 is SNHLY and CDR2 is FYNNEI in the germline V gene. CDR3 length: 17 amino acids. The CDR3 coding sequence is TGTGCCATACAATCACCCGCTAGCGGGAGGAGTATGTACGAGCAGTACTTC. It is translated as CAIQSPASGRSMYEQYF.

This sequence joins TRBV5-1 and TRBJ2-1; D is perhaps TRBD2 (5 bases). CDR3 length: 15 amino acids. Germline values: CDR1 SGHRS, CDR2 YFSETQ. The V end lost 4 bases, the J end lost 0 bases, and 11 bases lay between the germline ends. CDR3 in DNA: TGCGCCAGCAGCCAACTAGGGCCCTCCTACAATGAGCAGTTCTTC. Translated: CASSQLGPSYNEQFF.

The gene calls are TRBV7-9 and TRBJ1-2, with D uncertain. This CDR3 is built from 13 residues. Germline V gene sequence: CDR1 SEHNR, CDR2 FQNEAQ (reference sequence). Trimming removed 5 bases at V and 6 bases at J, with 13 bases between. The CDR3 region is CASSRETLNGYTF. In nucleotides, the CDR3 is TGTGCCAGCAGCCGGGAAACTTTGAATGGCTACACCTTC.

V and J are TRBV14 and TRBJ2-1, with 11 nucleotides matching TRBD1. In germline, CDR1 is SGHDN, CDR2 FVKESK. The ends lost 3 bases at V and 7 bases at J; junction bases unmatched: 8. This CDR3 has 16 residues. The CDR3 here is CASSHKGTGGRNEQFF. CDR3 nucleotides: TGTGCCAGCAGCCACAAGGGGACAGGGGGTAGGAATGAGCAGTTCTTC.

This clone appeared many times. This chain joins TRBV7-6 and TRBJ2-3; weak D call: TRBD1 (6 bases). From germline, CDR1 is SGHVS and CDR2 FNYEAQ. V shed 0 bases and J shed 5 bases, with 9 bases lying between them. The CDR3 is made up of 14 amino acids. The CDR3 region has the DNA TGTGCCAGCAGCTTAGCCCCAGGGGAAGATACGCAGTATTTT. It specifies CASSLAPGEDTQYF.

The chain links TRBV30 to TRBJ1-4, with D uncertain. Germline CDR1 is GTSNPN and CDR2 is SVGIG (reference sequence). V lost 1 base, J lost 3 bases, and 6 bases lay in between. The CDR3 consists of 13 residues. CDR3 DNA: TGTGCCTGGAGTGGGCAGTCTAATGAAAAACTGTTTTTT. Translating it yields CAWSGQSNEKLFF.

The V gene is TRBV27, the J gene TRBJ1-4; 8 bases fit TRBD1. Trimming took 4 bases from V and 10 from J; bases not matched to a gene: 11. The CDR3 covers 15 residues. Germline lookup yields CDR1 MNHEY and CDR2 SMNVEV (reference sequence). In DNA form, the CDR3 reads TGTGCCAGCAGTTCCGGGGACAGGAAAAGGGTAAAACTGTTTTTT. Its translation is CASSSGDRKRVKLFF.